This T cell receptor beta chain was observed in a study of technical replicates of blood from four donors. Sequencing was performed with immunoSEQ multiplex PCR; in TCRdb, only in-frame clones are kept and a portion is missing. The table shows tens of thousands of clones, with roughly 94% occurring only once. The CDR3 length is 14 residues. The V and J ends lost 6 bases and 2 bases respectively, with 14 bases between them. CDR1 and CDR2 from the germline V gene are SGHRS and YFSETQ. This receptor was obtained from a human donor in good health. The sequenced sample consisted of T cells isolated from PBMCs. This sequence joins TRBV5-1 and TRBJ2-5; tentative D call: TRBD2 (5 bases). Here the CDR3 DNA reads TGCGCCAGCAAGGAGGAGAATGCTCAAGAGACCCAGTACTTC. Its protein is CASKEENAQETQYF.